This TCR beta chain was found in a study of shared clonotypes between healthy human individuals. As for the study in general: Each donor had three CD4 naive, three CD4 memory, two CD8 naive and one CD8 memory plate. Findings and caveats of the study: Clonotype sharing among donors, it was expected, would be affected by sequencing depth.

This CDR3 spans 13 amino acids. Germline CDR1 and CDR2: SQVTM and ANQGSEA. V shed 2 bases and J shed 5 bases, with 12 bases lying between them. Sorted-subset replicate PCR reactions were performed with approximately 200 ng DNA, corresponding to some 32,000 T cell genomes. Here immunoSEQ multiplex PCR was the method, and the copy in TCRdb shows in-frame clones only, minus some. This sample yields about 660,000 clones, of which roughly 70% are seen a single time; over 1.5% belongs to the top ten. Regarding this clone: Its antigen is unidentified.

The J gene is TRBJ1-1, the V gene TRBV29-1; a possible D gene is TRBD1 (6 bases). The material sequenced was memory CD4+ T cells sorted from blood. The sample's subset: CD45RA-negative fraction. This TCR was recovered from a woman aged 25-40 years in good health. This CDR3 is CSVEIFRGTEAFF. Here the CDR3 DNA reads TGCAGCGTTGAAATTTTCAGGGGTACTGAAGCTTTCTTT.